The clone carrying this T cell receptor (beta chain) was found a few times. The germline gene is not matched at one end of the junction; a read error may be the cause. The assay was immunoSEQ multiplex PCR, and TCRdb's table has in-frame clones only and misses some. Of about 51,000 clones in the sample, about 86% were seen once. The length of the CDR3 is 12 residues. Germline V CDR1 and CDR2: SNHLY, FYNNEI. These data are taken from a study of blood T cell repertoires in COVID-19. J is TRBJ2-7 and V is TRBV2, with 11 nucleotides matching TRBD2. The sample was peripheral blood. The TCR originated in a man older than 75 with active COVID-19. CDR3 in amino acids: CASSQGLAGNSF. Here the CDR3 DNA reads TGTGCCAGCAGCCAAGGACTAGCGGGCAACTCTTTC.